The clone carrying this T cell receptor beta chain occurred once. Antigen specificity is unknown. The sample belongs to a study of cytomegalovirus exposure and HLA in healthy donors. Regarding the study as a whole: The classifier reportedly diagnosed cytomegalovirus status with high sensitivity and specificity. Among the most significant clusters, several appeared linked to common viral pathogens in a later analysis.

CDR1 is SGHRS, CDR2 YFSETQ, per germline. The CDR3 sequence is 15 residues long. With 1 base removed from V and 8 bases from J, the gap between germline ends came to 13 bases. PCR employed 60 Vbeta and 13 Jbeta primers. Per the study methods: Some 9.9 million of some 80 million unique TCR beta chains were shared, per a later count. Profiling relied on immunoSEQ multiplex PCR, and the TCRdb table lists in-frame clones only, not all of them. That table furnishes V, J and clone size, whereas the DNA furnished D and trimming. The sample includes over 90,000 clones, about four fifths seen only once; the top ten take roughly 3%.

Sequences were obtained from PBMCs. The chain employs TRBV5-1 and TRBJ1-6; no definite D call. The receptor comes from a female donor in good health and CMV-seropositive. This CDR3 is CASSLSRTVDSPLHF. Written as DNA, the CDR3 is TGCGCCAGCAGCTTGAGCCGAACGGTGGATTCACCCCTCCACTTT.